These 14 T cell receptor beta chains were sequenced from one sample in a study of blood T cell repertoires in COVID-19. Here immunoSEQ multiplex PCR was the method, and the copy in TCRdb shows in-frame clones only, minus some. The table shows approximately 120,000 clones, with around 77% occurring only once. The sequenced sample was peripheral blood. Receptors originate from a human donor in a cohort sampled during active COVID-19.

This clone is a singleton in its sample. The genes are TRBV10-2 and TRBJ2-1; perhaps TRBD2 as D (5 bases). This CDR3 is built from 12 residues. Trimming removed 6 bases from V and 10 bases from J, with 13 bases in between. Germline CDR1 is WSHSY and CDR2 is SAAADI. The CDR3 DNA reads TGCGCCAGCAGGCATGTAGAGGGCGAGCAGTTCTTC. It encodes CASRHVEGEQFF.

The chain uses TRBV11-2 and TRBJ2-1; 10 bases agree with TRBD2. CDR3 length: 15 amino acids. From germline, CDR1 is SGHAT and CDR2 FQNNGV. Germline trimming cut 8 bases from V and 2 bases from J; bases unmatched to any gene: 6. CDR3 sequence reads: CASGLAGGPYNEQFF. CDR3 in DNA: TGTGCCAGCGGATTAGCGGGGGGCCCCTACAATGAGCAGTTCTTC.

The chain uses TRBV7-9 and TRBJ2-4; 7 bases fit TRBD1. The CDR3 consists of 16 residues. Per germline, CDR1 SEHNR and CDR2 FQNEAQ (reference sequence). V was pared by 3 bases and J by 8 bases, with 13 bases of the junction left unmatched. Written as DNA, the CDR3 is TGTGCCAGCAGCTTTCCTTCGACAGGGCCTCAGCACATTCAGTACTTC. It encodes CASSFPSTGPQHIQYF.

CDR3 sequence (DNA): TGCGCCAGCAGCCAAGTGTCCGGACAGCGTCCCTACGAGCAGTACTTC. It specifies CASSQVSGQRPYEQYF. The chain couples TRBV4-1 to TRBJ2-7, with D maybe TRBD1 (6 bases). Deletions cut 1 base from V and 2 bases from J, with 15 bases between. The germline gives CDR1 MGHRA, CDR2 YSYEKL. This CDR3 contains 16 residues.

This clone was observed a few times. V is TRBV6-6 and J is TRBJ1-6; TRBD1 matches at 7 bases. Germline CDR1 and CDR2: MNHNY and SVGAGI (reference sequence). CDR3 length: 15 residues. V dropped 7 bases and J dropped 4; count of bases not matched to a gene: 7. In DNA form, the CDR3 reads TGTGCCAGCACCCCGGCAGGGGGATATAATTCACCCCTCCACTTT. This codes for CASTPAGGYNSPLHF.

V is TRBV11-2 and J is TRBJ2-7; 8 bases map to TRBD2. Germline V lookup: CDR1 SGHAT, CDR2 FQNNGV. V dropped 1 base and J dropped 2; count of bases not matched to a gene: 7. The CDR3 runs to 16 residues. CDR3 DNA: TGTGCCAGCAGCTTAGTGGGGCGGGGGGCCACCTACGAGCAGTACTTC. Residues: CASSLVGRGATYEQYF.

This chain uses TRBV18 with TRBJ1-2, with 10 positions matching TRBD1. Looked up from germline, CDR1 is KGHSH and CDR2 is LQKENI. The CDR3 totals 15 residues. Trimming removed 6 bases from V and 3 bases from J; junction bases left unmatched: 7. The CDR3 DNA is TGTGCCAGCTCGACAAGACAGGGGGCTGACTATGGCTACACCTTC. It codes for CASSTRQGADYGYTF.

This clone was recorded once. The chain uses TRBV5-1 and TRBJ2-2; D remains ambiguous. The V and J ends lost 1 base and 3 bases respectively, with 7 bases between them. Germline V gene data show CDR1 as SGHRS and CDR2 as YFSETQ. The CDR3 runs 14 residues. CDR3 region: CASSLSGYTGELFF. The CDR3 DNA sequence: TGCGCCAGCAGCTTGTCCGGGTACACCGGGGAGCTGTTTTTT.

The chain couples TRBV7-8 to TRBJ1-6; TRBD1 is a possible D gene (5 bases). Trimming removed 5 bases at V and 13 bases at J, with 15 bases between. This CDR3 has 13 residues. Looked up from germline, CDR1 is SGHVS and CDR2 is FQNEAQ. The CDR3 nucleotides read TGTGCCAGCAGCGTGGACAAGGTTGGGCCCCTCCACTTT. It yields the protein CASSVDKVGPLHF.

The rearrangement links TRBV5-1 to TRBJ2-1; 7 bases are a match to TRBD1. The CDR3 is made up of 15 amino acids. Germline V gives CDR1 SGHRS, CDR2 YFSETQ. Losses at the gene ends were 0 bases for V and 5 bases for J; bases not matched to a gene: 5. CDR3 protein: CASSLGQGPNNEQFF. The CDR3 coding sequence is TGCGCCAGCAGCTTGGGACAGGGTCCCAACAATGAGCAGTTCTTC.

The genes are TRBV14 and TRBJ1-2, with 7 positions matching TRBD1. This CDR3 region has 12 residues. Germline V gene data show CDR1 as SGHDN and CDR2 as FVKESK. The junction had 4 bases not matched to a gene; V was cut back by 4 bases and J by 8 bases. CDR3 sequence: CASSPGTVGYTF. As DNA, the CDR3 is TGTGCCAGCAGCCCTGGGACAGTCGGCTACACCTTC.

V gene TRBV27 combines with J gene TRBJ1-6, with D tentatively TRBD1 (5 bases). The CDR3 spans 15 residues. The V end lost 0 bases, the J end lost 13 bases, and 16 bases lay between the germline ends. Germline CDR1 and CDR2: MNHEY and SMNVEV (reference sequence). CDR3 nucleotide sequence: TGTGCCAGCAGTTTATCTGGCCAGGGTTTCACCCCCCTCCACTTT. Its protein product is CASSLSGQGFTPLHF.

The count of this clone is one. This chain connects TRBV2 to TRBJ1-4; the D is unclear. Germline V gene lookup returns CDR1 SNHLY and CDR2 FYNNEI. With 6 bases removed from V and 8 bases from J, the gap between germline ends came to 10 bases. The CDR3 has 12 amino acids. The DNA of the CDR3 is TGTGCCAGCAGCGTTAACGGGGAAAAACTGTTTTTT. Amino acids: CASSVNGEKLFF.

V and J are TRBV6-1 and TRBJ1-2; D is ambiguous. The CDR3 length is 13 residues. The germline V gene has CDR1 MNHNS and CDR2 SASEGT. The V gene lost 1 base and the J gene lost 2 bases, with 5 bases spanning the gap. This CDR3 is CASSEGRNYGYTF. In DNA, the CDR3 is TGTGCCAGCAGTGAAGGGCGGAACTATGGCTACACCTTC.